The rows below give T cell receptor beta chains drawn from one sample of a study of cytomegalovirus exposure and HLA in healthy donors. Using immunoSEQ multiplex PCR, the repertoire was profiled, and TCRdb retains in-frame clones only, with some absent. The sample lists 250,000 to 350,000 clones, 80% occurring once. Material: PBMCs. The receptors originated from a girl under 10 years old in good health and CMV-seronegative. The CDR3 runs from the conserved cysteine through the conserved F or W. Fields, in order: J gene, clone size, D gene, V gene, CDR3 DNA, CDR3 protein. The D gene is left open where the match is weak. Rows may omit the clone size; those that give it use once, few, many or a size class.

>TRBJ2-1|NA|NA|TRBV5-1
TGCGCCAGCAGCACATCTAGCAGCTACAATGAGCAGTTCTTC
CASSTSSSYNEQFF
>TRBJ2-5|NA|NA|TRBV10-3
TGTGCCATCAGTGAGAAAGGGGGAAACGGGTACCAAGAGACCCAGTACTTC
CAISEKGGNGYQETQYF
>TRBJ2-2|NA|NA|TRBV29-1
TGCAGCGCTGTCGATTCCGGGAATACCGGGGAGCTGTTTTTT
CSAVDSGNTGELFF
>TRBJ2-5|NA|NA|TRBV7-8
TGTGCCAGCAGCTTAGCGCTAGCCAACCAAGAGACCCAGTACTTC
CASSLALANQETQYF
>TRBJ1-1|NA|TRBD1|TRBV27
TGTGCCAGCACTACAGGGGGCGCCTGGACTGAAGCTTTCTTT
CASTTGGAWTEAFF
>TRBJ2-3|NA|TRBD2|TRBV13
TGTGCCAGCACCTGGGGGGGGAGGGCCGGCACAGATACGCAGTATTTT
CASTWGGRAGTDTQYF
>TRBJ2-7|NA|TRBD2|TRBV7-9
TGTGCCAGCAGCCTGATGACTAGCGGGGGGGCGCGGGAGCAGTACTTC
CASSLMTSGGAREQYF
>TRBJ1-2|NA|NA|TRBV6-5
TGTGCCAGCAGTTACACCTCCGGGGGGAATGGCTACACCTTC
CASSYTSGGNGYTF
>TRBJ2-5|NA|TRBD2|TRBV29-1
TGCAGCGGGCAGAAGACTAGCGAGTACCAAGAGACCCAGTACTTC
CSGQKTSEYQETQYF
>TRBJ2-7|NA|TRBD1|TRBV29-1
TGCAGCGTGGTTCCGGGACAGGGGAGCGAGCAGTACTTC
CSVVPGQGSEQYF
>TRBJ1-1|NA|NA|TRBV10-3
TGTGCCATCAGTTGGGACACAAACACTGAAGCTTTCTTT
CAISWDTNTEAFF
>TRBJ1-5|NA|NA|TRBV2
TGTGCCAGCGAAAAAACCCAGGTGGATGGTCAGCCCCAGCATTTT
CASEKTQVDGQPQHF
>TRBJ2-5|NA|NA|TRBV7-9
TGTGCCAGCAGCTTAGATCGAGAGACCCAGTACTTC
CASSLDRETQYF
>TRBJ1-1|few|NA|TRBV5-1
TGCGCCAGCAGCCATAACAGGGACGAAGCTTTCTTT
CASSHNRDEAFF
>TRBJ2-7|few|TRBD1|TRBV2
TGTGCCAGCACGGGACAGTCCTACGAGCAGTACTTC
CASTGQSYEQYF
>TRBJ2-7|NA|TRBD1|TRBV5-1
TGCGCCAGCAGCCAACCACCTTGGACAGGAACCTACTACGAGCAGTACTTC
CASSQPPWTGTYYEQYF
>TRBJ2-7|NA|NA|TRBV5-5
TGTGCCAGCAGCTTGGCGGTGGCGGCCTACTACGAGCAGTACTTC
CASSLAVAAYYEQYF
>TRBJ2-7|NA|NA|TRBV9
TGTGCCAGCAGCGGTAGTCTTACTAGCTCGGTTTCCCCCCCTTACTACGAGCAGTACTTC
CASSGSLTSSVSPPYYEQYF
>TRBJ1-2|NA|TRBD1|TRBV5-4
TGTGCCAGCAGCTTGGCCCAGAGACAGGGGCGCTATGGCTACACCTTC
CASSLAQRQGRYGYTF
>TRBJ2-7|NA|NA|TRBV4-1
TGCGCCAGCAGCCAAGTTGGGCTCTACGAGCAGTACTTC
CASSQVGLYEQYF
>TRBJ2-5|NA|NA|TRBV7-3
TGTGCCAGCAGCTCCGCGTCCAGGATAGACAAGACCCAGTACTTC
CASSSASRIDKTQYF
>TRBJ2-7|NA|NA|TRBV30
TGTGCCTGCTCCTTTTCGATAGGGAGCTCCTACGAGCAGTACTTC
CACSFSIGSSYEQYF
>TRBJ2-6|NA|TRBD2|TRBV19
TGTGCCAGTACCCCCCCGGGACTAGCGGGTAGCTCTGGGGCCAACGTCCTGACTTTC
CASTPPGLAGSSGANVLTF
>TRBJ1-2|NA|TRBD1|TRBV25-1
TGTGCCAGCAGGGGGACAGGAACCCATGGCTACACCTTC
CASRGTGTHGYTF
>TRBJ2-7|NA|TRBD1|TRBV7-9
TGTGCCAGCAGCCAGGGGGCCCTCGACTCCTACGAGCAGTACTTC
CASSQGALDSYEQYF
>TRBJ1-2|NA|NA|TRBV20-1
TGCAGTGCTGCGGGTTATGGCTACACCTTC
CSAAGYGYTF
>TRBJ1-1|NA|NA|TRBV7-3
TGTGCCAGCAGCCCAACCTCGGAAGCGAAGGACACTGAAGCTTTCTTT
CASSPTSEAKDTEAFF
>TRBJ2-7|NA|TRBD1|TRBV11-2
TGTGCCAGCAGCTCCCAGACAGGGGTGTACGAGCAGTACTTC
CASSSQTGVYEQYF
>TRBJ1-5|NA|NA|TRBV28
TGTGCCAGCAGAGTAAAATATTGGGGGGGCCAGCCCCAGCATTTT
CASRVKYWGGQPQHF
>TRBJ2-1|NA|NA|TRBV18
TGTGCCAGCTCCCCTAAAGGGGCCCGACCCGACAATGAGCAGTTCTTC
CASSPKGARPDNEQFF
>TRBJ2-2|once|TRBD1|TRBV27
TGTGCCAGCAGGGACAGGGACGCGAACACCGGGGAGCTGTTTTTT
CASRDRDANTGELFF
>TRBJ1-5|NA|TRBD1|TRBV6-5
TGTGCCAGCAGTGAGACGACAGGGCCGGCGCCCCAGCATTTT
CASSETTGPAPQHF
>TRBJ2-2|NA|NA|TRBV19
TGTGCCAGTATCAAAAGGGAGCGGAGCGCGAACACCGGGGAGCTGTTTTTT
CASIKRERSANTGELFF
>TRBJ2-7|NA|TRBD2|TRBV27
TGTGCCAGCTGCAATAGCGGGGGGTATTACGAGCAGTACTTC
CASCNSGGYYEQYF
>TRBJ2-5|few|TRBD2|TRBV5-1
TGCGCCAGCACCAGGGGGACTAGCGGGAGAAACCGAGAACGGGAGACCCAGTACTTC
CASTRGTSGRNRERETQYF
>TRBJ2-5|NA|NA|TRBV4-2
TGTGCCAGCAGCCAAGATCAGAATTCTAGATCGCAAGAGACCCAGTACTTC
CASSQDQNSRSQETQYF
>TRBJ2-7|once|TRBD1|TRBV6-1
TGTGCCAGCAGTGAAGCCGGCACAGGGGGCATTGTCTACGAGCAGTACTTC
CASSEAGTGGIVYEQYF
>TRBJ2-7|NA|NA|TRBV6-1
TGTGCCAGCAGTGTTTCCCAACTAAATACCTACGAGCAGTACTTC
CASSVSQLNTYEQYF
>TRBJ2-7|NA|TRBD2|TRBV19
TGTGCCAGTAGGCGCAGCGGGAGTTACGAGCAGTACTTC
CASRRSGSYEQYF
>TRBJ1-3|few|TRBD1|TRBV9
TGTGCCAGCAGCGTAGGGACAGGGACTGGAAACACCATATATTTT
CASSVGTGTGNTIYF
>TRBJ2-5|NA|NA|TRBV7-3
TGTGCCAGCAGTTCAGGGTTAGGGGAGACCCAGTACTTC
CASSSGLGETQYF
>TRBJ2-1|once|TRBD2|TRBV7-8
TGTGCCAGCAGCCCTGGACTAGCGGGGACGAACAATGAGCAGTTCTTC
CASSPGLAGTNNEQFF
>TRBJ2-2|NA|NA|TRBV28
TGTGCCAGCAGAGACATCACCGGGGAGCTGTTTTTT
CASRDITGELFF
>TRBJ2-5|NA|TRBD2|TRBV27
TGTGCCAGCAGTCCAGGACTAGCGGGCTCAGCGACCCAGTACTTC
CASSPGLAGSATQYF
>TRBJ2-7|NA|TRBD1|TRBV10-3
TGTGCCATCAGCAGACAGGGGGAAAGAGGCTACGAGCAGTACTTC
CAISRQGERGYEQYF
>TRBJ2-3|NA|NA|TRBV4-1
TGCGCCAGCAGCAGTAGCGGTGGAATGCACGCAGATACGCAGTATTTT
CASSSSGGMHADTQYF
>TRBJ2-7|NA|TRBD1|TRBV29-1
TGCAGCGTGGTGACAGGGCGCTACGAGCAGTACTTC
CSVVTGRYEQYF
>TRBJ2-1|NA|NA|TRBV27
TGTGCCAGCAGTTTCCAGCGGGTAAGGGGCAATGAGCAGTTCTTC
CASSFQRVRGNEQFF
>TRBJ2-5|NA|NA|TRBV6-1
TGTGCCAGCAGTGGCAGGGTAGATGGGTACCAAGAGACCCAGTACTTC
CASSGRVDGYQETQYF
>TRBJ1-1|NA|NA|TRBV2
TGTGCCAGCAGTGAACAGGGGTACACTGAAGCTTTCTTT
CASSEQGYTEAFF
>TRBJ2-1|NA|TRBD2|TRBV9
TGTGCCAGCAGCGCTGGGACTAGCGGGAGCTCCTACAATGAGCAGTTCTTC
CASSAGTSGSSYNEQFF
>TRBJ2-1|NA|NA|TRBV28
TGTGCCAGCAGTTTAAAGGGTACAAGGGGGAATGAGCAGTTCTTC
CASSLKGTRGNEQFF
>TRBJ2-3|few|NA|TRBV27
TGTGCCAGCAGCGGGAAGGAGGGGCAGTATTTT
CASSGKEGQYF
>TRBJ2-7|NA|NA|TRBV5-1
TGCGCCAGCAGCTTGGCCAGGGGTTCCTACGAGCAGTACTTC
CASSLARGSYEQYF